Each of the 22 T cell receptor beta chains below was sequenced from the same sample in a study of beta chain features in type 1 diabetes. Expressed TCRB transcripts were sequenced, since all the RNA that had been isolated was reverse transcribed. Clones were sequenced by immunoSEQ multiplex PCR, and TCRdb holds only the in-frame ones, with some missing. The sample holds under 400,000 clones, 14% seen once. Sequenced material: central memory CD4+ T cells from blood. Receptors were obtained from a man aged 25-40 years in good health.

CDR3 DNA: TGTGCCAGCTCACCAAGACAGACAGGGGCCAGCACAGATACGCAGTATTTT. Encoded protein: CASSPRQTGASTDTQYF. The J gene is TRBJ2-3, the V gene TRBV18; 8 bases fit TRBD1. Losses at the gene ends were 2 bases for V and 0 bases for J; bases not matched to a gene: 7. CDR3 length: 17 residues. Germline V gene data show CDR1 as KGHSH and CDR2 as LQKENI.

As regards this clone: Other DNA variants within this sample encode the same CDR3. The chain links TRBV19 to TRBJ1-5, with 9 bases aligning to TRBD1. From germline, CDR1 is LNHDA and CDR2 SQIVND (reference sequence). The ends lost 5 bases at V and 2 bases at J; junction bases unmatched: 1. The CDR3 has 14 amino acids. The CDR3 coding sequence is TGTGCCAGTAGTGACAGGGGGGGCAATCAGCCCCAGCATTTT. It specifies CASSDRGGNQPQHF. Full variable domain (outside the CDR3, taken from reference TRBV19 and TRBJ1-5): DGGITQSPKYLFRKEGQNVTLSCEQNLNHDAMYWYRQDPGQGLRLIYYSQIVNDFQKGDIAEGYSVSREKKESFPLTVTSAQKNPTAFYLCASSDRGGNQPQHFGDGTRLSIL.

This sequence joins TRBV4-3 and TRBJ1-6; TRBD1 might be the D (5 bases). The ends were cut back, 1 base at V and 8 bases at J, with 12 bases in the middle. This CDR3 is built from 15 residues. From germline, CDR1 is LGHNA and CDR2 YSLEER. CDR3 sequence reads: CASSQGGKADSPLHF. The CDR3 nucleotides read TGCGCCAGCAGCCAAGGGGGGAAGGCTGATTCACCCCTCCACTTT.

The genes are TRBV5-1 and TRBJ2-3; the D gene could be TRBD1 or TRBD2 (5 bases each). V was shortened by 1 base and J by 0 bases, with 9 bases between the two germline ends. Germline lookup yields CDR1 SGHRS and CDR2 YFSETQ. This CDR3 region has 15 residues. The chain's CDR3 is CASSLTGPSTDTQYF. The CDR3 coding sequence is TGCGCCAGCAGCTTGACGGGGCCCAGCACAGATACGCAGTATTTT.

The V gene is TRBV11-2, the J gene TRBJ1-1; D is unclear. Germline-derived CDR1 and CDR2 are SGHAT and FQNNGV. The CDR3 spans 14 residues. V lost 2 bases and J 0 bases, leaving 7 bases between the germline ends. CDR3 nucleotide sequence: TGTGCCAGCAGCTTAACAGCCATGAACACTGAAGCTTTCTTT. It is translated as CASSLTAMNTEAFF.

This chain connects TRBV2 to TRBJ2-7, with 7 bases lining up with TRBD2. V was clipped by 8 bases and J by 1 base; unmatched bases: 5. CDR1 is SNHLY and CDR2 is FYNNEI in the germline V gene. The CDR3 loop spans 13 amino acids. CDR3 protein: CASGRGRSYEQYF. CDR3 in DNA: TGTGCCAGCGGGCGGGGGAGGTCCTACGAGCAGTACTTC.

Note on this clone: This likely came from a read error, as a far larger clone is one base away. V gene TRBV13 combines with J gene TRBJ2-4; TRBD2 aligns across 11 bases. The CDR3 runs 15 residues. The trim removed 4 bases at V and 6 bases at J, leaving 5 bases unmatched. CDR1 is PRHDT and CDR2 is FYEKMQ in the germline V gene (reference sequence). CDR3 sequence: CASSYSGGAGNIQYF. The DNA of the CDR3 is TGTGCCAGCAGCTATAGCGGGGGGGCCGGAAACATTCAGTACTTC.

This clone has just a few counts. The chain has TRBV7-8 and TRBJ2-3; D remains ambiguous. The CDR3 consists of 15 residues. Trimming shortened V by 2 bases and J by 0 bases, and 9 bases separated the two germline ends. Germline-derived CDR1 and CDR2 are SGHVS and FQNEAQ. The CDR3 nucleotides read TGTGCCAGCAGCTTATCTCCTCCTAGCACAGATACGCAGTATTTT. This gives the protein CASSLSPPSTDTQYF.

This clone was detected ten times or more. The chain couples TRBV25-1 to TRBJ1-2; tentatively, D is TRBD1 (6 bases). V was pared by 7 bases and J by 4 bases, with 13 bases between. There are 13 residues in the CDR3. Germline values: CDR1 MGHDK, CDR2 SYGVNS. The CDR3 sequence is CASTQGPSYGYTF. In nucleotides, the CDR3 is TGTGCCAGCACGCAGGGGCCCTCCTATGGCTACACCTTC.

In its sample, this clone was seen a few times. The rearrangement uses TRBV11-3 and TRBJ2-1; possible D gene TRBD2, 6 bases. There are 16 residues in the CDR3. With 4 bases removed from V and 4 bases from J, the gap between germline ends came to 17 bases. CDR1 is SGHNT, CDR2 YENEEA, per germline. DNA of the CDR3: TGTGCCAGCAGCTCTGGCGGGATAACGGGATACAATGAGCAGTTCTTC. Protein product: CASSSGGITGYNEQFF.

The chain has TRBV7-8 and TRBJ1-2; 7 bases are shared with TRBD1. V was clipped by 5 bases and J by 8 bases; unmatched bases: 11. The CDR3 is 14 residues long. Germline V gives CDR1 SGHVS, CDR2 FQNEAQ. CDR3 protein: CASSPQGEVGGYTF. DNA for the CDR3: TGTGCCAGCAGCCCCCAGGGGGAAGTGGGAGGCTACACCTTC.

The rearrangement joins TRBV19 to TRBJ1-2; 7 bases match TRBD1. The germline V gene has CDR1 LNHDA and CDR2 SQIVND (reference sequence). Trimming cost V 7 bases and J 5 bases; bases outside gene matches: 13. This CDR3 region has 15 residues. The CDR3 bases are TGTGCCAGTACAGCCCTTGACAGGGTCGGGTATGGCTACACCTTC. This codes for CASTALDRVGYGYTF.

There are a few counts of this clone. J is TRBJ2-3 and V is TRBV9, with 7 positions matching TRBD2. Germline V gene sequence: CDR1 SGDLS, CDR2 YYNGEE. This CDR3 comprises 18 residues. Germline trimming cut 0 bases from V and 1 base from J; bases unmatched to any gene: 11. The CDR3 here is CASSVGGGAGGGTDTQYF. CDR3 nucleotides: TGTGCCAGCAGCGTAGGGGGAGGGGCTGGCGGGGGCACAGATACGCAGTATTTT.

This clone came up many times. This chain connects TRBV7-2 to TRBJ2-7; TRBD2 matches at 12 bases. Germline V CDR1 and CDR2: SGHTA, FQGNSA. The CDR3 covers 16 residues. Trimming at V came to 5 bases and at J to 6 bases, leaving 11 bases not matched to a gene. CDR3 sequence reads: CASSLRASSGGVEQYF. CDR3 in DNA: TGTGCCAGCAGCCTCCGCGCCTCTAGCGGGGGGGTCGAGCAGTACTTC.

This clone was seen more than once but under ten times. CDR3 sequence reads: CASGGASYGYTF. CDR3 DNA: TGTGCCAGCGGGGGGGCATCGTATGGCTACACCTTC. The chain carries TRBV2 and TRBJ1-2; D is perhaps TRBD1 (6 bases). With 8 bases removed from V and 5 bases from J, the gap between germline ends came to 12 bases. This CDR3 spans 12 amino acids. CDR1 SNHLY and CDR2 FYNNEI come from the germline V gene.

This clone was found a few times. The genes are TRBV5-6 and TRBJ2-1; D might be TRBD2 (5 bases). Germline CDR1 is SGHDT and CDR2 is YYEEEE. V lost 4 bases to trimming and J lost 4 bases, with 21 bases between them. This CDR3 region has 17 residues. The CDR3 region is CASSLTTGTKRYNEQFF. The CDR3 DNA reads as TGTGCCAGCAGCCTGACTACGGGTACAAAGAGATACAATGAGCAGTTCTTC.

The chain uses TRBV19 and TRBJ1-4, with D uncertain. The CDR3 length is 14 residues. The V gene lost 6 bases and the J gene lost 2 bases, with 10 bases spanning the gap. Germline CDR1 reads LNHDA; CDR2 reads SQIVND (reference sequence). CDR3 residues: CASSRRFTNEKLFF. The CDR3 DNA sequence: TGTGCCAGTAGCCGACGGTTTACTAATGAAAAACTGTTTTTT.

This chain uses TRBV7-2 with TRBJ2-2; D may be TRBD2 (6 bases). CDR3 size: 16 residues. Germline CDR1 and CDR2: SGHTA and FQGNSA. Between the trimmed V and J ends, which lost 1 base and 0 bases, there was a span of 9 bases. CDR3 sequence: CASSLGRGANTGELFF. In nucleotides, the CDR3 is TGTGCCAGCAGCTTAGGGCGGGGCGCGAACACCGGGGAGCTGTTTTTT.

In its sample, this clone was seen a few times. The chain has TRBV11-2 and TRBJ2-7; D unclear. From germline, CDR1 is SGHAT and CDR2 FQNNGV. This CDR3 is 14 amino acids long. V was cut by 2 bases and J by 3 bases, with 11 bases left in between. CDR3 sequence reads: CASSLFDRNYEQYF. Written as DNA, the CDR3 is TGTGCCAGCAGCTTATTCGATAGAAACTACGAGCAGTACTTC.

This chain links TRBV29-1 with TRBJ2-2; D unresolved. Germline V gives CDR1 SQVTM, CDR2 ANQGSEA. V was pared by 6 bases and J by 3 bases, with 17 bases between. The CDR3 is made up of 15 amino acids. CDR3 region: CSVALTGRDTGELFF. Here the CDR3 DNA reads TGCAGCGTGGCCCTGACCGGTCGCGACACCGGGGAGCTGTTTTTT.

V and J are TRBV4-3 and TRBJ1-1; D gene unclear. Trimming left V 5 bases short and J 8 bases short, with 9 bases between. CDR3 length equals 11 residues. The germline gives CDR1 LGHNA, CDR2 YSLEER. The CDR3 nucleotides read TGCGCCAGCAGCTCTGGGTCGGAAGCTTTCTTT. Its protein product is CASSSGSEAFF.

In this sample, this clone turned up a few times. V usage is TRBV19 and J usage is TRBJ1-2; 7 nucleotides agree with TRBD1. V gave up 2 bases and J gave up 7 bases; unmatched junction bases: 13. This CDR3 region has 16 residues. Germline V gene lookup returns CDR1 LNHDA and CDR2 SQIVND (reference sequence). CDR3: CASSISRGGGLRGYTF. The CDR3 DNA is TGTGCCAGTAGTATAAGCCGAGGGGGCGGCCTGCGTGGCTACACCTTC.